This T cell receptor beta chain comes out of a study of blood T cells in healthy people across ages. On the study more broadly: Template switching retrieved approximately one barcoded beta molecule for each two T cells. Study-wide results and caveats: One million T cells yielded diversity estimates that were considered underestimates. Unsorted PBMCs blocked a conclusive comparison of naive and antigen-experienced cells. Whereas aged donors had fewer naive CD4+ cells, long-lived donors had more of them and higher diversity.

V was cut by 6 bases and J by 4 bases, with 16 bases left in between. CDR3 size: 13 residues. Germline loops: CDR1 SQVTM, CDR2 ANQGSEA. A second PCR of about 6 to 11 cycles used a sample-barcoded 5' primer and a J-beta primer mix. TCRdb fed the 5' RACE reads into MiXCR, producing one record per CDR3 protein. The sample holds hundreds of thousands of distinct CDR3 sequences; roughly 49% are singletons and the top ten take roughly a third. This clonotype was observed at least ten times. Its cognate antigen is unknown. This sequence was found in a woman in her fifties or sixties in good health. Sequencing input: blood. The chain uses TRBV29-1 and TRBJ2-7, with TRBD2 as a possible D gene (6 bases). CDR3 region: CSVSGLGPYEQYF. CDR3 nucleotides: TGCAGCGTCTCGGGACTTGGCCCTTACGAGCAGTACTTC.